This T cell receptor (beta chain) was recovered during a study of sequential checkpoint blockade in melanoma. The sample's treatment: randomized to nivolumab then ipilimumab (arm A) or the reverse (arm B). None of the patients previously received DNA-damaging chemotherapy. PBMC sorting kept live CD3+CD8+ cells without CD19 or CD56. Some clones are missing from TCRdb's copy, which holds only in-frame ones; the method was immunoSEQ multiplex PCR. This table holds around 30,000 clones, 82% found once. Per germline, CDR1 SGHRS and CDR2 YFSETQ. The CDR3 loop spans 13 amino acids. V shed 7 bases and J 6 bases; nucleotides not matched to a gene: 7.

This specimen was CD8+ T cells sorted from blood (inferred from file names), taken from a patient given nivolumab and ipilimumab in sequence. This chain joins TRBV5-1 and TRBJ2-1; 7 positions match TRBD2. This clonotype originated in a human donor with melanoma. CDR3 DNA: TGCGCCAGCTCACCGGGACTAATCAATGAGCAGTTCTTC. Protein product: CASSPGLINEQFF.